This T cell receptor beta chain was captured in a study of tumor T cells in aggressive B-cell lymphoma. The table came from immunoSEQ multiplex PCR; TCRdb's copy has only in-frame clones and leaves some out. The repertoire has about 400 clones, 94% of them found once; the top ten carry about 8.5%. This clone was detected only once. Germline loops: CDR1 SNHLY, CDR2 FYNNEI. V dropped 1 base and J dropped 6 bases, with 13 bases sitting between them. The length of the CDR3 is 15 residues. The TCR sequence derives from an adult with diffuse large B cell lymphoma. The chain combines TRBV2 with TRBJ1-5; D ambiguous. The sample taken for sequencing was tumor tissue. CDR3 loop: CASSEGRVVGQPQHF. CDR3 DNA sequence: TGTGCCAGCAGTGAAGGGAGGGTAGTAGGTCAGCCCCAGCATTTT.